The clone carrying this T cell receptor beta chain appeared many times. TCRdb used MiXCR to reprocess the RT-PCR reads, holding one entry per CDR3 protein. The data hold about 680,000 distinct CDR3 sequences, with approximately 15% observed a single time. Sequencing was done on a sample of memory CD4+ T cells from blood. The sequence was obtained from a female donor in good health, serving as a healthy control.

The CDR3 DNA follows: TGTGCCAGCAGTTACTCGGGGACAGGTGGAGAGACCCAGTACTTC. Amino acids: CASSYSGTGGETQYF. The rearrangement links TRBV6-5 to TRBJ2-5; 8 positions agree with TRBD1. The trim removed 0 bases at V and 4 bases at J, leaving 4 bases unmatched. In germline, CDR1 is MNHEY, CDR2 SVGAGI. The CDR3 loop spans 15 amino acids.